A selection of T cell receptor beta chains follows, all from one sample in a study of radiotherapy plus CTLA-4 blockade in lung cancer. Data came from immunoSEQ multiplex PCR; TCRdb stores just in-frame clones and leaves some out. This sample has about 99,000 clones, with around 88% found just once. Here the sequenced sample was peripheral blood, taken from a patient treated with radiotherapy plus ipilimumab. These receptors were obtained from a human donor with non-small cell lung cancer that progressed on radiotherapy plus ipilimumab. Each CDR3 is given with its conserved first and last residue. The D gene is left open where the match is weak. Clone size is shown for a subset of rows, as once, few, many or a class of expanded clone.

j_call | d_call | clone_size | v_call | cdr3_aa | cdr3_nt
TRBJ2-7 | - | few | TRBV6-5 | CASSYDRVPSYEQYF | TGTGCCAGCAGTTACGATAGAGTCCCCTCCTACGAGCAGTACTTC
TRBJ2-7 | TRBD1 | - | TRBV28 | CASSSQYRDREYEQYF | TGTGCCAGCAGTTCGCAATATCGGGACAGGGAATACGAGCAGTACTTC
TRBJ2-1 | - | - | TRBV20-1 | CSASEGPKSFF | TGCAGTGCTAGCGAGGGACCGAAGTCGTTCTTC
TRBJ1-5 | - | - | TRBV5-6 | CASSLANEGNQPQHF | TGTGCCAGCAGCTTGGCCAACGAGGGCAATCAGCCCCAGCATTTT
TRBJ2-7 | - | - | TRBV5-1 | CASSPEGLSAYEQYF | TGCGCCAGCAGCCCCGAAGGATTATCAGCCTACGAGCAGTACTTC
TRBJ2-7 | TRBD1 | few | TRBV19 | CASSVSGTGSFYEQYF | TGTGCCAGTAGTGTCTCCGGGACAGGGTCGTTCTACGAGCAGTACTTC
TRBJ2-1 | - | - | TRBV9 | CASSVDFWGSINNEQFF | TGTGCCAGCAGCGTAGACTTCTGGGGGAGCATCAACAATGAGCAGTTCTTC
TRBJ1-1 | - | - | TRBV12-5 | CASGPMGALNTEAFF | TGTGCTAGTGGCCCAATGGGGGCCCTGAACACTGAAGCTTTCTTT
TRBJ1-1 | TRBD1 | - | TRBV5-1 | CASSAGTGGPTEAFF | TGCGCCAGCAGCGCCGGGACAGGGGGTCCGACTGAAGCTTTCTTT
TRBJ2-1 | TRBD1 | - | TRBV5-1 | CASSPRQGNEQFF | TGCGCCAGCAGCCCTAGACAGGGAAATGAGCAGTTCTTC
TRBJ1-1 | - | few | TRBV19 | CASSTGGHGEAFF | TGTGCCAGTAGTACGGGGGGGCATGGTGAAGCTTTCTTT
TRBJ2-7 | - | once | TRBV2 | CASSGVARLEQYF | TGTGCCAGCAGTGGAGTAGCACGGCTTGAGCAGTACTTC
TRBJ1-1 | - | - | TRBV29-1 | CSVSTGSLNTEAFF | TGCAGCGTCTCTACAGGGTCCCTCAACACTGAAGCTTTCTTT
TRBJ2-7 | - | - | TRBV12-5 | CASGFEIGYEQYF | TGTGCTAGTGGTTTCGAGATAGGCTACGAGCAGTACTTC
TRBJ2-7 | - | - | TRBV30 | CAWRGPGLPKYEQYF | TGTGCCTGGAGGGGCCCGGGACTGCCAAAATACGAGCAGTACTTC
TRBJ1-1 | - | - | TRBV2 | CASSGGSLNTEAFF | TGTGCCAGCAGTGGGGGGTCCCTGAACACTGAAGCTTTCTTT
TRBJ2-7 | - | once | TRBV2 | CASLREVGIYEQYF | TGTGCCAGCTTAAGGGAGGTGGGGATTTACGAGCAGTACTTC
TRBJ1-1 | - | - | TRBV11-2 | CASSPTPVEAFF | TGTGCCAGCAGCCCCACACCCGTTGAAGCTTTCTTT
TRBJ1-2 | - | - | TRBV6-5 | CASRITPRLDYGYTF | TGTGCCAGCAGAATCACCCCGAGACTAGACTATGGCTACACCTTC
TRBJ1-1 | - | - | TRBV29-1 | CSVGTPLGAEAFF | TGCAGCGTTGGCACCCCCTTGGGGGCTGAAGCTTTCTTT
TRBJ2-6 | - | - | TRBV29-1 | CSADVSGTNVLTF | TGCAGCGCCGACGTGTCTGGGACCAACGTCCTGACTTTC
TRBJ1-4 | TRBD1 | once | TRBV7-7 | CASSLGTGANEKLFF | TGTGCTAGCAGCTTAGGGACAGGGGCGAATGAAAAACTGTTTTTT
TRBJ2-2 | TRBD2 | - | TRBV5-8 | CASSSDGRAAGELFF | TGTGCCAGCAGCTCGGACGGGAGGGCGGCCGGGGAGCTGTTTTTT
TRBJ1-1 | - | - | TRBV25-1 | CASSDKNRDTEAFF | TGTGCCAGCAGTGACAAAAATCGGGACACTGAAGCTTTCTTT
TRBJ2-3 | TRBD2 | once | TRBV12-5 | CASGALAGVSDTQYF | TGTGCTAGTGGTGCCCTAGCGGGAGTCTCAGATACGCAGTATTTT
TRBJ1-2 | - | - | TRBV6-5 | CASSYGAAGFVDGYTF | TGTGCCAGCAGTTACGGGGCGGCAGGGTTTGTGGATGGCTACACCTTC
TRBJ2-3 | - | - | TRBV21-1 | CASTRTRDYTDTQYF | TGTGCCAGCACCCGGACCCGGGACTACACAGATACGCAGTATTTT
TRBJ2-2 | - | once | TRBV7-9 | CASSLVALSNTGELFF | TGTGCCAGCAGCTTAGTTGCGCTTTCGAACACCGGGGAGCTGTTTTTT
TRBJ2-1 | - | - | TRBV5-6 | CASSESVRDPRNEQFF | TGTGCCAGCAGTGAATCAGTACGGGATCCTCGGAATGAGCAGTTCTTC
TRBJ2-7 | TRBD2 | - | TRBV5-1 | CASSFQGGSGSLYEQYF | TGCGCCAGCAGCTTCCAAGGTGGTAGCGGGAGTTTGTACGAGCAGTACTTC
TRBJ2-1 | - | - | TRBV10-1 | CASSQRGEYNEQFF | TGCGCCAGCAGCCAAAGGGGGGAGTACAATGAGCAGTTCTTC
TRBJ2-1 | TRBD2 | - | TRBV4-2 | CASSQAGGRFLGEQFF | TGTGCCAGCAGCCAGGCAGGCGGGAGATTTTTGGGTGAGCAGTTCTTC
TRBJ2-1 | TRBD2 | - | TRBV6-5 | CASSLGLAHDEQFF | TGTGCCAGCAGCCTCGGACTAGCCCACGATGAGCAGTTCTTC